The following is a T cell receptor beta chain sequence with its context. Its target is not known. Before being chosen for sequencing, patients had shown CD8+CD57+ cell expansion by flow cytometry. Patients had received no therapy at the time of blood sampling. The data derive from a study of CD8+CD57+ T cells in acquired aplastic anemia. The study profiled TCR beta VDJ and CDR3 using genomic DNA as template. TCRdb re-called the reads through MiXCR, storing one row per CDR3 protein. Here the sample spans approximately 300,000 distinct CDR3 sequences, approximately 58% being singletons. General study points: Overlapping CD8+ CDR3 repertoires of patients and controls contained some 30 shared sequences.

The J segment lost 6 bases and the V segment lost 4 bases, leaving 4 bases of the junction unmatched. Germline CDR1 reads SGHTA; CDR2 reads FQGNSA. The CDR3 consists of 15 residues. Sequenced input: sorted CD4+, CD8+, or CD8+CD57+ T cells (not recorded which) from PBMCs. This TCR was sampled from a human donor with aplastic anemia. This chain uses TRBV7-2 with TRBJ2-1; 12 nucleotides line up with TRBD2. The CDR3 DNA reads as TGTGCCAGCAGCTCAGGACTAGCGGGGTCCAATGAGCAGTTCTTC. This translates into CASSSGLAGSNEQFF.